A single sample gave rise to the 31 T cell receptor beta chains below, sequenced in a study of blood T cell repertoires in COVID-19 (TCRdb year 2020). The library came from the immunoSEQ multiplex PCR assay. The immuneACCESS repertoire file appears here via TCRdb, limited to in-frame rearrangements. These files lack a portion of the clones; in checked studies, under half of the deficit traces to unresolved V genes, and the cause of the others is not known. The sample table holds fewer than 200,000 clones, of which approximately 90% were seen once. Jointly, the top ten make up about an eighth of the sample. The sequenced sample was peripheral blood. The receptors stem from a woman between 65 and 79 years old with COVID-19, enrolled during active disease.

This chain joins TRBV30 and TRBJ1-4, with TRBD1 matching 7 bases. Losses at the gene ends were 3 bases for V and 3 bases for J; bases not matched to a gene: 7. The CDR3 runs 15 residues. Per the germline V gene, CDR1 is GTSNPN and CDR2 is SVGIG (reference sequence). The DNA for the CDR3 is TGTGCCTGGAGCCGAGACAGGGTAGCTAATGAAAAACTGTTTTTT. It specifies CAWSRDRVANEKLFF.

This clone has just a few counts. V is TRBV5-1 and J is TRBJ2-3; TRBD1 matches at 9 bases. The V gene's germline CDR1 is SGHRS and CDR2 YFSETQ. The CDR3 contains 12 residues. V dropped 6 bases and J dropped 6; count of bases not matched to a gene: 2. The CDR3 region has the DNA TGCGCCAGCACCGGGACAGGGGATACGCAGTATTTT. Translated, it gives CASTGTGDTQYF.

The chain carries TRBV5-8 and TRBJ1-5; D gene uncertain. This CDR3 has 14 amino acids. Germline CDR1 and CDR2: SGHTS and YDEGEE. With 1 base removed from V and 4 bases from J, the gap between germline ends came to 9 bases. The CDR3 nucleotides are TGTGCCAGCAGCTTGCGGCGGGGTAATCAGCCCCAGCATTTT. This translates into CASSLRRGNQPQHF.

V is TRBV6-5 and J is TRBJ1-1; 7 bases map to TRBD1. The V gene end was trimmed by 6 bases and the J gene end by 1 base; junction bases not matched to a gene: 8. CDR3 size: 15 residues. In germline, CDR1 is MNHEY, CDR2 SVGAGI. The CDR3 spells CASRTTGARNTEAFF. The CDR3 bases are TGTGCCAGCAGGACAACAGGGGCGAGGAACACTGAAGCTTTCTTT.

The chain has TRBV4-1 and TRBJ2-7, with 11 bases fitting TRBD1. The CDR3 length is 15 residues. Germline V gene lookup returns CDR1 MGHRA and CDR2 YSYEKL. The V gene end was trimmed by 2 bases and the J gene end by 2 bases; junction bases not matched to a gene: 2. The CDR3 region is CASSQLGQGAYEQYF. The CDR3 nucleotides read TGCGCCAGCAGCCAACTGGGACAGGGGGCCTACGAGCAGTACTTC.

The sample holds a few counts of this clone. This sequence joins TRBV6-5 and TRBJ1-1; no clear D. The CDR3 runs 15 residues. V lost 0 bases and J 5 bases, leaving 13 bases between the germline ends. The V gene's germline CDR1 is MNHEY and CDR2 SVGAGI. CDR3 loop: CASSYSERVGTEAFF. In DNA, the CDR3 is TGTGCCAGCAGTTACTCGGAGAGGGTAGGGACTGAAGCTTTCTTT.

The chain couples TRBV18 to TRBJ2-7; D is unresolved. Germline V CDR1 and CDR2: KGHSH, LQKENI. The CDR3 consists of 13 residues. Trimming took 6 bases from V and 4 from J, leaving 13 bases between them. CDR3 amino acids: CASSNAPVYEQYF. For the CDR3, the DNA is TGTGCCAGCTCCAACGCCCCAGTTTACGAGCAGTACTTC.

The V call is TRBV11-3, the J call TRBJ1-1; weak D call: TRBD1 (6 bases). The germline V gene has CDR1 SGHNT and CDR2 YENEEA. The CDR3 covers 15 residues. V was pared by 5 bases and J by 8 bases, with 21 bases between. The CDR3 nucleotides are TGTGCCAGCAGCACTAGAGGGGGGGTCTACAGAGAAGCTTTCTTT. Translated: CASSTRGGVYREAFF.

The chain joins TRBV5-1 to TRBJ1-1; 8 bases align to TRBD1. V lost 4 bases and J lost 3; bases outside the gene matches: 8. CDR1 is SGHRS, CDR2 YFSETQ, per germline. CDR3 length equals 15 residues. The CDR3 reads CASSPGQGVYTEAFF. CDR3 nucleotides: TGCGCCAGCAGCCCCGGACAGGGCGTTTACACTGAAGCTTTCTTT.

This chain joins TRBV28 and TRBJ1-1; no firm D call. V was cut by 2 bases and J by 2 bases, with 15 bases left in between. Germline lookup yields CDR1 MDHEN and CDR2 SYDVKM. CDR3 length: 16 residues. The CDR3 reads CASSLVTTRGNTEAFF. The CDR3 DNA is TGTGCCAGCAGTTTAGTGACTACGCGGGGTAACACTGAAGCTTTCTTT.

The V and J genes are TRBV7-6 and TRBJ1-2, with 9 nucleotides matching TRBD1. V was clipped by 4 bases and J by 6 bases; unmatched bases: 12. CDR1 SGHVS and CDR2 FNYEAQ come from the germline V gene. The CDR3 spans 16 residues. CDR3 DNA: TGTGCCAGCAGCTCGCGCGCTACAGGGGGCTCGAATGGCTACACCTTC. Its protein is CASSSRATGGSNGYTF. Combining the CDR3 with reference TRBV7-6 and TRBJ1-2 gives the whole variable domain GAGVSQSPRYKVTKRGQDVALRCDPISGHVSLYWYRQALGQGPEFLTYFNYEAQQDKSGLPNDRFSAERPEGSISTLTIQRTEQRDSAMYRCASSSRATGGSNGYTFGSGTRLTVV.

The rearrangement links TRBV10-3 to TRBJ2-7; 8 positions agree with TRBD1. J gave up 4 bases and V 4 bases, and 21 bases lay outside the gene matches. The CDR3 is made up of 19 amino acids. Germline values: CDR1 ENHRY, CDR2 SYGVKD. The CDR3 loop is CAISGGTRGRGPIDYEQYF. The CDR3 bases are TGTGCCATCAGTGGGGGTACTCGGGGCAGGGGGCCCATAGATTACGAGCAGTACTTC.

In nucleotides, the CDR3 is TGTGCCAGCAGTAGAGGTACCTCTGGGGCCAACGTCCTGACTTTC. Protein: CASSRGTSGANVLTF. J is TRBJ2-6 and V is TRBV6-5; D gene uncertain. V was shortened by 5 bases and J by 0 bases, with 8 bases between the two germline ends. The CDR3 totals 15 residues. Looked up from germline, CDR1 is MNHEY and CDR2 is SVGAGI.

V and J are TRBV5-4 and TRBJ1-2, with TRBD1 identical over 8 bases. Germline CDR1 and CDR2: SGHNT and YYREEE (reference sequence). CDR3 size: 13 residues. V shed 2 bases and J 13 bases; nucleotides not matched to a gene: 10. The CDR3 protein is CASSFEGQGVFTF. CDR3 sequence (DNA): TGTGCCAGCAGCTTTGAAGGACAGGGTGTTTTCACCTTC.

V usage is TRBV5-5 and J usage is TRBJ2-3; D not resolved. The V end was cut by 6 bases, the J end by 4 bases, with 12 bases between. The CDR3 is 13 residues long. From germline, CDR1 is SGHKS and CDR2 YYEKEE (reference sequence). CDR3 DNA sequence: TGTGCCAGCAAGACGGTGGGCGCAGATACGCAGTATTTT. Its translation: CASKTVGADTQYF.

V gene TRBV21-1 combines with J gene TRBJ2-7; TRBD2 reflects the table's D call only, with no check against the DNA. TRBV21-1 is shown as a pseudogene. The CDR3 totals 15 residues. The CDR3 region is CASSRGGQGRYEQYF. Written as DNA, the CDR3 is TGTGCCAGCAGCCGCGGGGGGCAGGGTAGGTACGAGCAGTACTTC.

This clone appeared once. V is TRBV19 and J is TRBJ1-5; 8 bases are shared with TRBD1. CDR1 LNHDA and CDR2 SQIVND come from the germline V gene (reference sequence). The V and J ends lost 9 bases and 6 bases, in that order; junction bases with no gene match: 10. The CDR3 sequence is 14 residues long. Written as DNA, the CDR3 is TGTGCCAGCAGCTCAGGACAGGGAGGTCAGCCCCAGCATTTT. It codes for CASSSGQGGQPQHF.

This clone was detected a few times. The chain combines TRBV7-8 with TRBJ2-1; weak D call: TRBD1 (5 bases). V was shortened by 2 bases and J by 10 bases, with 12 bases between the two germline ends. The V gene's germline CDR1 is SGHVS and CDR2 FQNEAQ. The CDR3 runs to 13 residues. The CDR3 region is CASSLSRQTEQFF. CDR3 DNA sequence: TGTGCCAGCAGCTTAAGCCGACAGACAGAGCAGTTCTTC.

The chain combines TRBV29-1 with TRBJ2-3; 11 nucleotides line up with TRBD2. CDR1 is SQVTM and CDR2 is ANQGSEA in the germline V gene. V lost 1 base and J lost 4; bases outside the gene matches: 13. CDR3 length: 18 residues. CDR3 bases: TGCAGCGTTGAAGGTCTCTCTCTAGCGGGAGGCTGGGCAGATACGCAGTATTTT. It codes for CSVEGLSLAGGWADTQYF.

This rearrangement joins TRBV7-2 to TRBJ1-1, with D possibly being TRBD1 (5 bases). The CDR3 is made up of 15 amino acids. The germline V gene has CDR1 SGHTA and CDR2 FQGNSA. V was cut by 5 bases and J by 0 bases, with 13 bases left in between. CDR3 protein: CASSLQGHLNTEAFF. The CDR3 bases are TGTGCCAGCAGCCTTCAAGGACACTTGAACACTGAAGCTTTCTTT.

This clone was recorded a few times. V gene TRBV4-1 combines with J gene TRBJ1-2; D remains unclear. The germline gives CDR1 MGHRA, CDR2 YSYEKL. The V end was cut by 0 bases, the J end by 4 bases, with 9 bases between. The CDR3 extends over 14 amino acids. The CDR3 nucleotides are TGCGCCAGCAGCCAAGAATCTCGGGGCTATGGCTACACCTTC. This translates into CASSQESRGYGYTF.

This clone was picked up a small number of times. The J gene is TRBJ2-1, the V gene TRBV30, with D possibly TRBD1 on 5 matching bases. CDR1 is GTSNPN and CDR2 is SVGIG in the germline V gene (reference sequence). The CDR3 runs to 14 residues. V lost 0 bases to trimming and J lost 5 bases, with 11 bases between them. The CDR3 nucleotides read TGTGCCTGGAGTGTACCCGGCAGGGACAATGAGCAGTTCTTC. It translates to CAWSVPGRDNEQFF.

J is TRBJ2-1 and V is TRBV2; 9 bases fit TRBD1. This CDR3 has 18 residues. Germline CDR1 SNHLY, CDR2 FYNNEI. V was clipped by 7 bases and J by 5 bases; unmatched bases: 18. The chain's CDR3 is CASNGDFARDRVHNEQFF. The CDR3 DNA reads TGTGCCAGCAATGGAGACTTTGCTCGGGACAGGGTCCACAATGAGCAGTTCTTC.

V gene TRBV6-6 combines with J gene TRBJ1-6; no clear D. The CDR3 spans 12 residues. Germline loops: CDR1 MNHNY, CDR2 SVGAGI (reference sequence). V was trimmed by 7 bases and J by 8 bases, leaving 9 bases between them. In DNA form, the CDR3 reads TGTGCCAGCACCATGGCGGATTCACCCCTCCACTTT. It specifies CASTMADSPLHF.

The CDR3 protein is CASSLSGRAHEQYF. The CDR3 DNA sequence: TGCGCCAGCAGCTTGTCCGGGAGGGCCCACGAGCAGTACTTC. V usage is TRBV5-1 and J usage is TRBJ2-7, with 8 bases lining up with TRBD2. V trimming: 1 base; J trimming: 5 bases; junction bases outside the gene matches: 5. Germline assignment: CDR1 SGHRS and CDR2 YFSETQ. This CDR3 has 14 residues.

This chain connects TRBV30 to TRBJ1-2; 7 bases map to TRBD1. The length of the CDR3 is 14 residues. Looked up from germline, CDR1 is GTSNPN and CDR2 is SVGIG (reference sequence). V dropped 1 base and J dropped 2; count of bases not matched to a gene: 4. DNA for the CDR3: TGTGCCTGGAGTGCCCAACAGGGGAACTATGGCTACACCTTC. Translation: CAWSAQQGNYGYTF.

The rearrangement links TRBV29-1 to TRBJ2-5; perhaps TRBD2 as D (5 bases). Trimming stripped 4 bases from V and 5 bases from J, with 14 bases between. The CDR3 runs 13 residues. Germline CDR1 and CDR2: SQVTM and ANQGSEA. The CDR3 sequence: CSVGPGIGETQYF. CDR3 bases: TGCAGCGTTGGGCCGGGGATCGGGGAGACCCAGTACTTC.

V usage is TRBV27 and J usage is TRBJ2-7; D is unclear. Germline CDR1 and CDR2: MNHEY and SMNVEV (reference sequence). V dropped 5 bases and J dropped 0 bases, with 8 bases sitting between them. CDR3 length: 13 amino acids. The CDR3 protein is CASSKYSSYEQYF. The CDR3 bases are TGTGCCAGCAGTAAATACAGCTCCTACGAGCAGTACTTC.

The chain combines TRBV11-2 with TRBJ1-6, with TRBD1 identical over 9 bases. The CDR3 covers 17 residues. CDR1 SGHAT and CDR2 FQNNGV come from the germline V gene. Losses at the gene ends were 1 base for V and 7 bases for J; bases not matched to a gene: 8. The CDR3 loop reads CASSLVDRGDVNSPLHF. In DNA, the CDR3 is TGTGCCAGCAGCTTAGTGGACAGGGGAGATGTGAATTCACCCCTCCACTTT.

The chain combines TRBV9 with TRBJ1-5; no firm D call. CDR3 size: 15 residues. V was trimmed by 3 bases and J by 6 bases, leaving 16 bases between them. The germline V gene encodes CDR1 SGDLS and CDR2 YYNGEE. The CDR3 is CASSAGGQWSQPQHF. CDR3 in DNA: TGTGCCAGCAGCGCAGGAGGGCAATGGAGTCAGCCCCAGCATTTT. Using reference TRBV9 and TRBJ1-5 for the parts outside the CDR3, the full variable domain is DSGVTQTPKHLITATGQRVTLRCSPRSGDLSVYWYQQSLDQGLQFLIQYYNGEERAKGNILERFSAQQFPDLHSELNLSSLELGDSALYFCASSAGGQWSQPQHFGDGTRLSIL.

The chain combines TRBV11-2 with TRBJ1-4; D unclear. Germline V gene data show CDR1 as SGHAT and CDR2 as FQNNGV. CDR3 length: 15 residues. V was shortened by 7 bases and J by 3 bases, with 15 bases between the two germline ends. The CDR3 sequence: CASTRGWASNEKLFF. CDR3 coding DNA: TGTGCCAGCACCCGTGGCTGGGCCTCTAATGAAAAACTGTTTTTT.